The present entry profiles one TCR beta chain with its context. Germline is not matched at one junction end, which may reflect a read error. The data belong to a study of blood T cell repertoires in COVID-19. Sequencing used immunoSEQ multiplex PCR; TCRdb keeps in-frame clones, though not all of them. This table has roughly 79,000 clones, roughly 84% appearing once. Per germline, CDR1 LGHDT and CDR2 YNNKEL (reference sequence). This CDR3 region has 13 residues. The chain links TRBV3-1 (or the pseudogene TRBV3-2) to TRBJ1-1; 9 bases agree with TRBD1. Sequenced input: peripheral blood. The receptor comes from a man between 45 and 60 years old with acute or convalescent COVID-19. Here the CDR3 DNA reads TGTGCCAGCAGCCAAAATATCGGGGGGACAGGGCTCTTT. Translated, it gives CASSQNIGGTGLF.